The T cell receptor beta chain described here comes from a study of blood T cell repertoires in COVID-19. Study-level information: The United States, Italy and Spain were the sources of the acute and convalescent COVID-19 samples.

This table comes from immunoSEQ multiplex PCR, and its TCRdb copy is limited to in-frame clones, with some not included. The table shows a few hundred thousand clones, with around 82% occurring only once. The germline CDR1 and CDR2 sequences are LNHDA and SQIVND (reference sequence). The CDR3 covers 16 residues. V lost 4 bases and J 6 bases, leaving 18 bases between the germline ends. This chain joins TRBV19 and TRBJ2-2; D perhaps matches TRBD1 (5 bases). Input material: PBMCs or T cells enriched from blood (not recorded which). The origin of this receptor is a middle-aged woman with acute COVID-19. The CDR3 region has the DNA TGTGCCAGTAGTACGAAATTCCAGGGTCGGTCCGGGGAGCTGTTTTTT. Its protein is CASSTKFQGRSGELFF.